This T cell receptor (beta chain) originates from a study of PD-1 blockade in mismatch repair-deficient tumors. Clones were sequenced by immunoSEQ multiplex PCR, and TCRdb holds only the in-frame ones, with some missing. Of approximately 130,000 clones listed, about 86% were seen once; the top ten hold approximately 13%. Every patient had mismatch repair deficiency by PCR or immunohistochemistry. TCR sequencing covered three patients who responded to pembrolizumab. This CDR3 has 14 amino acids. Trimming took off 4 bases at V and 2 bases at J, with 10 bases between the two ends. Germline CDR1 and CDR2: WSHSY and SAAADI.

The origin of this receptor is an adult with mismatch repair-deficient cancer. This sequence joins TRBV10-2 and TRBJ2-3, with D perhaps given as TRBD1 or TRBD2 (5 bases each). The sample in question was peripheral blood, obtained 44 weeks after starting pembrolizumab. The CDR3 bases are TGCGCCAGCAGTGTGGGACCCACCACAGATACGCAGTATTTT. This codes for CASSVGPTTDTQYF.